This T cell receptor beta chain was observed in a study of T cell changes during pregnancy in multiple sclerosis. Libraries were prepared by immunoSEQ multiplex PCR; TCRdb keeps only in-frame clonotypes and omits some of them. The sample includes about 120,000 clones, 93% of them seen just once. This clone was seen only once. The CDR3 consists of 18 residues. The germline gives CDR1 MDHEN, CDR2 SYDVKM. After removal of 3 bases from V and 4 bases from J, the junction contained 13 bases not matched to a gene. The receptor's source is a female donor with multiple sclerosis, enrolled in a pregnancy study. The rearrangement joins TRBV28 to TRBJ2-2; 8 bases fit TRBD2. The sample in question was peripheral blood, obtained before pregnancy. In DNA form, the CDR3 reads TGTGCCAGCAGTTTGCTGGGAGTAGCGGGAATCCTCACCGGGGAGCTGTTTTTT. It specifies CASSLLGVAGILTGELFF.